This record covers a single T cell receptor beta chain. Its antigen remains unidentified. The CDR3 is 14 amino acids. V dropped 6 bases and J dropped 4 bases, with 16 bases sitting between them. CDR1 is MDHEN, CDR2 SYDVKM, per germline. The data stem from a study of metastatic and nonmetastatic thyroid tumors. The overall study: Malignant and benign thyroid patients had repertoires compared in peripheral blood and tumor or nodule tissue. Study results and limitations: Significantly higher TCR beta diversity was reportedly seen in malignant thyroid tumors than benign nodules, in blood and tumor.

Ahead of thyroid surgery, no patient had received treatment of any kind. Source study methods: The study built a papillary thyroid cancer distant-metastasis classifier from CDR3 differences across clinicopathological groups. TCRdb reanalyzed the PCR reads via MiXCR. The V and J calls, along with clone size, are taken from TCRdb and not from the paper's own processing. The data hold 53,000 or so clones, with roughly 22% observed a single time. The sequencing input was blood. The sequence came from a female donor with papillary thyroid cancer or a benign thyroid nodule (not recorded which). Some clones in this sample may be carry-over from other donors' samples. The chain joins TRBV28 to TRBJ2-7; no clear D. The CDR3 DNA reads TGTGCCAGCAGCAAACAGTGGGGTGTATACGAGCAGTACTTC. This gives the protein CASSKQWGVYEQYF. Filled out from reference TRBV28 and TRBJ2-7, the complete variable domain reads DVKVTQSSRYLVKRTGEKVFLECVQDMDHENMFWYRQDPGLGLRLIYFSYDVKMKEKGDIPEGYSVSREKKERFSLILESASTNQTSMYLCASSKQWGVYEQYFGPGTRLTVT.